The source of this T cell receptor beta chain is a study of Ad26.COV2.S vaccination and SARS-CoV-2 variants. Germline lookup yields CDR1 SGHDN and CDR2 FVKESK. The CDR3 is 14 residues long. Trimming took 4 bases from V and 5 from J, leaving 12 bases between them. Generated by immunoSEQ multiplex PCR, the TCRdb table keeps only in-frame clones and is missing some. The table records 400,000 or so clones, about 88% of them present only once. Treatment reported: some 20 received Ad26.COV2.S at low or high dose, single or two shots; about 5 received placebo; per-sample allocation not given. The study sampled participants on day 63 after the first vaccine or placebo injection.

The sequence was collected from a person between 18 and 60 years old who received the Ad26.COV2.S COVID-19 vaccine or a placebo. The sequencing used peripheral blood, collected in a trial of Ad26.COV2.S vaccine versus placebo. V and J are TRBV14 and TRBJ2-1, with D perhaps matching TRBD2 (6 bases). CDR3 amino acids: CASSPLGGNNEQFF. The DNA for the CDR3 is TGTGCCAGCAGCCCCCTGGGGGGTAACAATGAGCAGTTCTTC.